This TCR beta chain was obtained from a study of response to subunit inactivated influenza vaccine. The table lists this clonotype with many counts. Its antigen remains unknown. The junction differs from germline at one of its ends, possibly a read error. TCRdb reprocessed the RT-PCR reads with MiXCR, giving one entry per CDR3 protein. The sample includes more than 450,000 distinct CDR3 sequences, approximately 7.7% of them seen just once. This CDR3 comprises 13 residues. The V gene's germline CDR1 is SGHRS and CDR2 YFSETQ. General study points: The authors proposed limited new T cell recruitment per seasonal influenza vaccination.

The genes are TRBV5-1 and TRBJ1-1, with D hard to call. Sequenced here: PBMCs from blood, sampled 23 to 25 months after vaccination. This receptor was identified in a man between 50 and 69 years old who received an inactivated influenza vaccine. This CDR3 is CASSLTGNTEAFF. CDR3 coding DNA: TGTGCCAGCAGCTTGACGGGGAACACTGAAGCTTTCTTT.